Each of the 19 T cell receptor beta chains below was sequenced from the same sample in a study of CD8+CD57+ T cells in acquired aplastic anemia. TCR beta VDJ and CDR3 profiling used genomic DNA as template. Each CDR3 protein is one row after TCRdb ran MiXCR on the reads. The sample contains over 100,000 distinct CDR3 sequences, 41% of which appear only once. Source material: sorted CD4+, CD8+, or CD8+CD57+ T cells (not recorded which) from PBMCs. The receptors originated from a human donor in good health, serving as a control.

This clonotype was detected only a few times. The genes are TRBV2 and TRBJ1-6; perhaps TRBD1 as D (5 bases). The V and J ends lost 0 bases and 6 bases respectively, with 9 bases between them. From germline, CDR1 is SNHLY and CDR2 FYNNEI. The CDR3 sequence is 15 residues long. CDR3 DNA: TGTGCCAGCAGTGAAGCGATCGGGGCTAATTCACCCCTCCACTTT. Translated: CASSEAIGANSPLHF.

For this clonotype: A clone one base away is much larger, so this may be a read error. CDR3 bases: TGCGCCAGCAGCTTGGGGGATAGCACCCCCTACGAGCAGCACTTC. This codes for CASSLGDSTPYEQHF. This sequence joins TRBV5-1 and TRBJ2-7; D is ambiguous. The CDR3 totals 15 residues. Germline CDR1 reads SGHRS; CDR2 reads YFSETQ.

This chain joins TRBV2 and TRBJ1-4; no definite D call. Germline V CDR1 and CDR2: SNHLY, FYNNEI. There are 9 residues in the CDR3. Trimming shortened V by 2 bases and J by 11 bases, and 0 bases separated the two germline ends. DNA of the CDR3: TGTGCCAGCAGTGAAAAACTGTTTTTT. This sequence encodes CASSEKLFF.

Worth noting for this clonotype: Relative to the germline gene, one junction end is altered; a read error may explain this. The chain has TRBV15 and TRBJ2-7; a weak D match, TRBD2 (5 bases). The CDR3 is 15 residues long. In germline, CDR1 is LNHNV, CDR2 YYDKDF (reference sequence). The CDR3 DNA is TGTGCCGCCAGCAGCGTAGCGCACCGCCCCTACGAGCAGTACTTC. Its translation is CAASSVAHRPYEQYF.

V is TRBV5-1 and J is TRBJ1-6; D is possibly TRBD1 (5 bases). The CDR3 loop spans 15 amino acids. V gave up 0 bases and J gave up 8 bases, with 12 bases separating them. Germline assignment: CDR1 SGHRS and CDR2 YFSETQ. The CDR3 here is CASSLESGTDSPLHF. CDR3 in DNA: TGCGCCAGCAGCTTGGAATCAGGGACGGATTCACCCCTCCACTTT.

As concerns this clonotype: This may come from a read error, since a much larger clone is one base off. The chain uses TRBV9 and TRBJ1-1; D is perhaps TRBD1 (5 bases). V lost 0 bases to trimming and J lost 5 bases, with 11 bases between them. In germline, CDR1 is SGDLS, CDR2 YYNGEE. The CDR3 contains 14 residues. Written as DNA, the CDR3 is TGTGCCAGCAGCGTAGGGGGGTCGGGGACTGAAGCTTTCTTT. This sequence encodes CASSVGGSGTEAFF.

The table lists this clonotype with many counts. V usage is TRBV20-1 and J usage is TRBJ1-4; TRBD1 might be the D (6 bases). Trimming removed 2 bases from V and 8 bases from J, with 15 bases in between. The V gene's germline CDR1 is DFQATT and CDR2 SNEGSKA (reference sequence). CDR3 size: 14 residues. CDR3 residues: CSARPDRSGEKLFF. In nucleotides, the CDR3 is TGCAGTGCTAGACCCGACAGGTCAGGGGAAAAACTGTTTTTT.

The V gene is TRBV2, the J gene TRBJ1-5, with D perhaps matching TRBD1 (5 bases). CDR1 and CDR2 from the germline V gene are SNHLY and FYNNEI. V lost 5 bases and J 5 bases, leaving 16 bases between the germline ends. The CDR3 extends over 15 amino acids. The CDR3 reads CASSPQGGRDQPQHF. The CDR3 DNA follows: TGTGCCAGCAGTCCCCAGGGAGGGCGGGATCAGCCCCAGCATTTT.

This clonotype is a singleton in its sample. V usage is TRBV20-1 and J usage is TRBJ2-1; perhaps TRBD2 as D (5 bases). V lost 1 base to trimming and J lost 8 bases, with 9 bases between them. Per the germline V gene, CDR1 is DFQATT and CDR2 is SNEGSKA (reference sequence). This CDR3 spans 12 amino acids. CDR3 sequence: CSARVRGYEQFF. The CDR3 DNA sequence: TGCAGTGCTAGAGTCCGCGGGTATGAGCAGTTCTTC.

This clonotype was recorded at least ten times. The V gene is TRBV19, the J gene TRBJ1-4, with D hard to call. The CDR3 loop spans 12 amino acids. Per the germline V gene, CDR1 is LNHDA and CDR2 is SQIVND (reference sequence). The V end lost 3 bases, the J end lost 8 bases, and 7 bases lay between the germline ends. The CDR3 bases are TGTGCCAGTAGTATGCGAGAAGAAAAACTGTTTTTT. Its protein is CASSMREEKLFF.

The CDR3 region is CATSDETGGGYTF. CDR3 sequence (DNA): TGTGCCACCAGTGATGAGACGGGGGGAGGCTACACCTTC. The chain has TRBV24-1 and TRBJ1-2; a weak D match, TRBD1 (5 bases). Trimming shortened V by 3 bases and J by 8 bases, and 12 bases separated the two germline ends. This CDR3 comprises 13 residues. Germline V lookup: CDR1 KGHDR, CDR2 SFDVKD.

This clonotype has just a few counts. A read error may be the cause here, since a much bigger clone is one base away. The chain has TRBV6-1 and TRBJ2-3; TRBD2 matches at 12 bases. Germline assignment: CDR1 MNHNS and CDR2 SASEGT. This CDR3 region has 15 residues. Trimming removed 6 bases from V and 8 bases from J; junction bases left unmatched: 9. This CDR3 is CASSRASGGVGTQYF. CDR3 bases: TGTGCCAGCAGCCGAGCTAGCGGGGGGGTGGGTACGCAGTATTTT.

Many counts were recorded for this clonotype. The chain employs TRBV11-2 and TRBJ2-7, with D possibly matching TRBD2 (6 bases). The CDR3 contains 17 residues. V was trimmed by 3 bases and J by 2 bases, leaving 20 bases between them. Germline V lookup: CDR1 SGHAT, CDR2 FQNNGV. Here the CDR3 reads CASSFSYRELGPYEQYF. CDR3 in DNA: TGTGCCAGCAGCTTTTCGTACCGGGAGCTAGGCCCCTACGAGCAGTACTTC.

This clonotype showed up many times. CDR3 DNA sequence: TGCGCCAGCAGCTTGGAACAAAGCGGGACAGGCTACACCTTC. It encodes CASSLEQSGTGYTF. The chain couples TRBV5-1 to TRBJ1-2, with a weak D call TRBD1 (6 bases). Germline V CDR1 and CDR2: SGHRS, YFSETQ. V gave up 0 bases and J gave up 8 bases, with 14 bases separating them. The CDR3 consists of 14 residues.

This sequence joins TRBV10-3 and TRBJ2-1, with 7 bases fitting TRBD2. There are 16 residues in the CDR3. Trimming cost V 6 bases and J 8 bases; bases outside gene matches: 16. The germline V gene encodes CDR1 ENHRY and CDR2 SYGVKD. The CDR3 is CAIRKSCGGVGDEQFF. DNA for the CDR3: TGTGCCATCAGAAAGTCGTGCGGGGGAGTAGGCGATGAGCAGTTCTTC.

The chain recombines TRBV15 with TRBJ1-6; D is uncertain. Trimming shortened V by 0 bases and J by 7 bases, and 7 bases separated the two germline ends. Germline values: CDR1 LNHNV, CDR2 YYDKDF (reference sequence). This CDR3 spans 14 amino acids. The DNA for the CDR3 is TGTGCCACCAGCAGAGATCTATGGAATTCACCCCTCCACTTT. Translated, it gives CATSRDLWNSPLHF.

This clonotype was counted a single time. This sequence joins TRBV24-1 and TRBJ1-6, with TRBD1 identical over 8 bases. CDR1 and CDR2 (germline): KGHDR, SFDVKD. Trimming took 9 bases from V and 9 from J; bases not matched to a gene: 6. This CDR3 has 13 amino acids. DNA of the CDR3: TGTGCCACCGGACAGGGATGGAGTTCACCCCTCCACTTT. Its translation is CATGQGWSSPLHF.

Concerning this clonotype itself: The junction and the germline gene differ at one end; a read error may be behind it. This chain uses TRBV20-1 with TRBJ2-7; a weak D match, TRBD1 (6 bases). Germline loops: CDR1 DFQATT, CDR2 SNEGSKA (reference sequence). This CDR3 has 15 residues. CDR3 loop: CSALFPGQTFYERSF. Here the CDR3 DNA reads TGCAGTGCCCTATTTCCGGGACAAACTTTCTACGAGCGGTCCTTC.

This clonotype was recorded at least ten times. The J gene is TRBJ2-3, the V gene TRBV3-1; TRBD2 agrees at 8 bases. The CDR3 has 16 amino acids. V shed 3 bases, J shed 1 base, and the junction held 6 bases outside the gene matches. Germline CDR1 reads LGHDT; CDR2 reads YNNKEL (reference sequence). The CDR3 bases are TGTGCCAGCAGCCAGCATAGCGGGGTCGGCACAGATACGCAGTATTTT. Translating gives CASSQHSGVGTDTQYF.